Below, 10 T cell receptor delta chains from the same sample are listed, as sequenced in a study of gamma-delta T cells after stem cell transplantation. TCRdb fed the RT-PCR reads into CATT to redo clone calling. The sample has about 2,000 delta-chain clones, 3% to 3.5% seen once; the top ten hold about 52%. The source material was gamma-delta T cells. Source of these receptors: a human donor. It is not recorded whose cells these are; they may come from a transplant donor.

For this clone: Mismatch with germline at one junction end may stem from a read error. The chain employs TRDV2 and TRDJ1, with TRDD3 identical over 9 bases. The CDR3 is 20 amino acids. CDR1 and CDR2 (germline): GEAIGNYY, EKD. The CDR3 here is CACGTVHPTSGIRGADKLIF. The CDR3 nucleotides read TGTGCCTGTGGCACCGTGCATCCTACGTCGGGGATACGCGGGGCCGATAAACTCATCTTT.

By sample share, this clone is medium-sized. A far larger clone lies a single base away; this is likely a read error. This chain connects TRDV2 to TRDJ3; 7 positions agree with TRDD3. Germline V gene sequence: CDR1 GEAIGNYY, CDR2 EKD. Trimming at V came to 0 bases and at J to 1 base, leaving 26 bases not matched to a gene. The CDR3 loop spans 25 amino acids. This CDR3 reads CACDTVNGWGTPLRLSSWDTRQMFF. The CDR3 DNA sequence: TGTGCCTGTGACACCGTGAATGGATGGGGGACCCCGCTTCGTTTATCGTCCTGGGACACCCGACAGATGTTTTTC.

By proportion, this clone is medium-sized. The genes are TRDV2 and TRDJ1; 7 nucleotides match TRDD3. Germline V gives CDR1 GEAIGNYY, CDR2 EKD. There are 18 residues in the CDR3. After removal of 0 bases from V and 0 bases from J, the junction contained 12 bases not matched to a gene. The DNA for the CDR3 is TGTGCCTGTGACACCGTTCTGAGGGATACTGGGCACACCGATAAACTCATCTTT. Residues: CACDTVLRDTGHTDKLIF.

The table lists this clone with a few counts. This clone may be a read error of a much larger clone one base away. The rearrangement joins TRDV2 to TRDJ3, with 8 bases lining up with TRDD3. CDR3 length: 18 residues. V lost 5 bases, J lost 3 bases, and 11 bases stayed unmatched. Germline V gene lookup returns CDR1 GEAIGNYY and CDR2 EKD. CDR3 loop: CACGTAGGRSWDTRQMFF. Here the CDR3 DNA reads TGTGCCTGTGGCACGGCTGGGGGACGTAGCTGGGACACCCGACAGATGTTTTTC.

In the case of this clone: The protein recorded in TCRdb matches a much larger clone and deviates from this DNA's translation at residue 3, suggesting a read error; the protein here is obtained by translating the DNA. J is TRDJ1 and V is TRDV2; 7 bases map to TRDD3. Germline CDR1 and CDR2: GEAIGNYY and EKD. This CDR3 contains 19 residues. The DNA of the CDR3 is TGTGCCCGTGACACCGTGCAGGGGGATGTCCTTGAGTACACCGATAAACTCATCTTT. This translates into CARDTVQGDVLEYTDKLIF.

Remarks on this clone: A read error is possible here, since a much larger clone lies one base away. In the same sample, other DNA sequences code for this CDR3. This chain connects TRDV2 to TRDJ3; 8 bases map to TRDD3. The CDR3 totals 21 residues. Germline V gives CDR1 GEAIGNYY, CDR2 EKD. In DNA form, the CDR3 reads TGTGCCTGTGACACCGGCGGGCTGGGGGACTCCCCACCCTGGGACACCCGGCAGATGTTTTTC. Amino acid sequence: CACDTGGLGDSPPWDTRQMFF.

As to this clone: This clone may be a read error of a much larger clone one base away. The V gene is TRDV2, the J gene TRDJ3; the match to TRDD3 covers 8 bases. The CDR3 is 23 amino acids. Germline CDR1 and CDR2: GEAIGNYY and EKD. The DNA of the CDR3 is TGTGCCTGTGACACCGTCGAGGGCCCTACTGGGGGCCGCAGATCCTGGGGCACCCGACAGATGTTTTTC. Translated: CACDTVEGPTGGRRSWGTRQMFF.

About this clone: A much more abundant neighbour one base away suggests this may be a read error. The identical CDR3 is also encoded by other nucleotide sequences in the sample. The chain combines TRDV2 with TRDJ1, with D maybe TRDD3 (5 bases). The V gene lost 3 bases and the J gene lost 5 bases, with 12 bases spanning the gap. In germline, CDR1 is GEAIGNYY, CDR2 EKD. CDR3 length: 13 residues. This CDR3 is CACDALASDKLIF. The CDR3 nucleotides read TGTGCCTGTGACGCACTGGCCAGTGATAAACTCATCTTT.

Concerning this clone: The sample carries other DNA sequences with the same CDR3. CDR3 sequence reads: CACDSILRSEADKLIF. Here the CDR3 DNA reads TGTGCCTGTGACAGTATCCTCCGGAGTGAGGCGGATAAACTCATCTTT. The J gene is TRDJ1, the V gene TRDV2; D unresolved. Trimming left V 2 bases short and J 5 bases short, with 20 bases between. Germline CDR1 and CDR2: GEAIGNYY and EKD. This CDR3 has 16 residues.

V is TRDV2 and J is TRDJ1; D is ambiguous. V was pared by 3 bases and J by 0 bases, with 16 bases between. CDR1 GEAIGNYY and CDR2 EKD come from the germline V gene. This CDR3 spans 16 amino acids. The CDR3 nucleotides are TGTGCCTGTGACCTGATCGGGCGCAGGGACACCGATAAACTCATCTTT. Its translation is CACDLIGRRDTDKLIF.